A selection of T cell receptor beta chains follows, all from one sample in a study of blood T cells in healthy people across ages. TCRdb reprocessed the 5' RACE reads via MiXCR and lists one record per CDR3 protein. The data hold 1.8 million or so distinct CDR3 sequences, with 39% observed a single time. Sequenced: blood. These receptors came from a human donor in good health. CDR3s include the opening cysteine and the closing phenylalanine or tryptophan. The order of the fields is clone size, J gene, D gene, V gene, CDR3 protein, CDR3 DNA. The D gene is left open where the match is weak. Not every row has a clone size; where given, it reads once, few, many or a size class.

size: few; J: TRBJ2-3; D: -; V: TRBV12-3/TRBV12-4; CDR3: CASISDGSTDTQYF; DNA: TGTGCCAGCATCTCGGACGGTAGCACAGATACGCAGTATTTT
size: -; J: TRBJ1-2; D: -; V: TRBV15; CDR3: CATSRDRRVDGYTF; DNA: TGTGCCACCAGCAGAGATAGAAGGGTTGACGGCTACACCTTC
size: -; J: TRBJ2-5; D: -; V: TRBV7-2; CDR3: CVSSSTGRHKETQYF; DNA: TGTGTCAGCAGCTCCACAGGGAGACACAAAGAGACCCAGTACTTC
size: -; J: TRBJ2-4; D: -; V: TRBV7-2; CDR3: CASSLGAPNIQYF; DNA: TGTGCCAGCAGCTTAGGGGCGCCAAACATTCAGTACTTC
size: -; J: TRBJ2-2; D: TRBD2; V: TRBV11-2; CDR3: CASSPPTSGGLTGELFF; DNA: TGTGCCAGCAGCCCCCCGACTAGCGGGGGGCTCACCGGGGAGCTGTTTTTT
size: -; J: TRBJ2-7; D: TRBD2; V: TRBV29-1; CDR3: CSVAYEGLVNTLPYEQYF; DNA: TGCAGCGTCGCCTATGAGGGACTAGTCAATACACTACCCTACGAGCAGTACTTC
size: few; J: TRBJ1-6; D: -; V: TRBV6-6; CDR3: CASSSGTTSGSPLHF; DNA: TGTGCCAGCAGTTCAGGGACAACGTCAGGTTCACCCCTCCACTTT
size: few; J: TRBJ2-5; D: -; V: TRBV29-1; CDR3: CSVEYGTTPQETQYF; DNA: TGCAGCGTAGAGTACGGGACAACCCCCCAGGAGACCCAGTACTTC
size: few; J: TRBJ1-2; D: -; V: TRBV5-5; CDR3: CASSRHSGADRPYGYTF; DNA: TGTGCCAGCAGCCGCCATTCGGGCGCCGACAGACCCTATGGCTACACCTTC
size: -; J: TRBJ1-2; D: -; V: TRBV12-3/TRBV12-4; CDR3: CASGLLGARYGYTF; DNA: TGTGCCAGCGGTTTATTGGGGGCCCGATATGGCTACACCTTC
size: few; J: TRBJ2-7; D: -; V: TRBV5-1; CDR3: CASSFDSPTYEQYF; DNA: TGCGCCAGCAGCTTTGACAGTCCTACCTACGAGCAGTACTTC
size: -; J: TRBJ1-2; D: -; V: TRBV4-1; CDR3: CASSQPGRSSYGYTF; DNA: TGCGCCAGCAGCCAACCGGGGAGGAGCTCGTATGGCTACACCTTC
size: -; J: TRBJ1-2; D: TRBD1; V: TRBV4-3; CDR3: CASSHQHNRGGYGYTF; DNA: TGCGCCAGCAGCCACCAACATAACAGGGGAGGCTATGGCTACACCTTC
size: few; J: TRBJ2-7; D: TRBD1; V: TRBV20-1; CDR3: CSATRTGEGTSSYEQYF; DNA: TGCAGTGCCACTAGGACAGGGGAGGGAACTAGCTCCTACGAGCAGTACTTC
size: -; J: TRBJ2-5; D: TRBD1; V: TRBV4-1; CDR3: CASSPLDRGGTSETQYF; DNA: TGCGCCAGCAGCCCCCTGGACAGGGGGGGAACTAGCGAGACCCAGTACTTC
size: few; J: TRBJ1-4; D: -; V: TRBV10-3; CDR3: CAISESGRDEKLFF; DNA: TGTGCCATCAGTGAGTCGGGAAGGGATGAAAAACTGTTTTTT
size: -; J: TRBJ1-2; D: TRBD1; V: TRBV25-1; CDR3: CASGASGTGGGYTF; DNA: TGTGCCAGCGGGGCTTCCGGGACAGGGGGAGGCTACACCTTC
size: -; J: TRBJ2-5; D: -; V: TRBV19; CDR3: CASSTTGTQETQYF; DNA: TGTGCCAGTAGTACCACAGGGACCCAAGAGACCCAGTACTTC
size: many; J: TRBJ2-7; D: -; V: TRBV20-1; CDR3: CSARDWAGHYEQYF; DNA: TGCAGTGCTAGAGATTGGGCAGGGCACTACGAGCAGTACTTC
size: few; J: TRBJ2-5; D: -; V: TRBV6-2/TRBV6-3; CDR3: CASSWRREETQYF; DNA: TGTGCCAGCAGTTGGAGGAGAGAAGAGACCCAGTACTTC
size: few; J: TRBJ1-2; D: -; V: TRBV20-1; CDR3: CSASADSLGYTF; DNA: TGCAGTGCTAGTGCGGACAGTCTAGGCTACACCTTC
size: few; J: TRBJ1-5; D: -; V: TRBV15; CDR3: CATSSFAGQPQHF; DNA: TGTGCCACCAGCAGTTTTGCCGGGCAGCCCCAGCATTTT
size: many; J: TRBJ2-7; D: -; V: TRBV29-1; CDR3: CSVESQENYEQYF; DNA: TGCAGCGTTGAGTCCCAGGAGAACTACGAGCAGTACTTC
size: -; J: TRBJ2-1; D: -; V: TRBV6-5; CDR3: CASSLLENAYNEQFF; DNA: TGTGCCAGCAGTCTCCTAGAGAATGCCTACAATGAGCAGTTCTTC
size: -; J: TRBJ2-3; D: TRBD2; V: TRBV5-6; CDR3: CASSWDSGENTDTQYF; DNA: TGTGCCAGCAGCTGGGATAGCGGGGAGAACACAGATACGCAGTATTTT